This note documents a single T cell receptor beta chain sequence. TCRdb's table, derived via immunoSEQ multiplex PCR, lists solely in-frame clones and lacks some. Of approximately 80,000 clones in the sample, about 86% were seen once. CDR1 and CDR2 (germline): SGHTA, FQGNSA. After removal of 4 bases from V and 4 bases from J, the junction contained 6 bases not matched to a gene. CDR3 length: 14 amino acids. This entry belongs to a study of blood T cell repertoires in COVID-19. Sequenced: peripheral blood. The V and J genes are TRBV7-2 and TRBJ2-5, with 7 bases identical to TRBD1. The receptor was derived from an elderly man with acute or convalescent COVID-19. The CDR3 sequence: CASSWGQRGETQYF. In DNA, the CDR3 is TGTGCCAGCAGCTGGGGACAGAGGGGAGAGACCCAGTACTTC. Combining the CDR3 with reference TRBV7-2 and TRBJ2-5 gives the whole variable domain GAGVSQSPSNKVTEKGKDVELRCDPISGHTALYWYRQSLGQGLEFLIYFQGNSAPDKSGLPSDRFSAERTGGSVSTLTIQRTQQEDSAVYLCASSWGQRGETQYFGPGTRLLVL.